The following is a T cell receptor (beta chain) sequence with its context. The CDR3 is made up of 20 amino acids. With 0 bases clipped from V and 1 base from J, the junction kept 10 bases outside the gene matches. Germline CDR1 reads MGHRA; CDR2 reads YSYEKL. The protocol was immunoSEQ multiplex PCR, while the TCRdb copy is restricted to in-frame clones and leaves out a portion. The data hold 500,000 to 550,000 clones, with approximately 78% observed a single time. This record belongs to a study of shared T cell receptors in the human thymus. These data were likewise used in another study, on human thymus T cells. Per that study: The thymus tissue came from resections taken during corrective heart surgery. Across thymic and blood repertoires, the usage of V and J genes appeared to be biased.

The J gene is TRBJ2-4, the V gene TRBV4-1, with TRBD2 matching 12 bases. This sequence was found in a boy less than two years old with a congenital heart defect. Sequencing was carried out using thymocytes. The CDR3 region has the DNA TGCGCCAGCAGCCAAGAAAGACTAGCGGGAGACTCGGGGGCCAAAAACATTCAGTACTTC. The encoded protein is CASSQERLAGDSGAKNIQYF.